In its sample, the clone carrying this T cell receptor beta chain was seen many times. Its antigen is currently unknown. CDR3 length equals 15 residues. Germline V gene sequence: CDR1 MDHEN, CDR2 SYDVKM. Losses at the gene ends were 2 bases for V and 2 bases for J; bases not matched to a gene: 4. This sample stems from a study of CD8 T cells in ankylosing spondylitis. Construction of TCR beta libraries was performed using quantitative 5'-RACE with molecular barcodes. MiXCR, run by TCRdb on the 5' RACE reads, gives a single entry per CDR3 protein. The sample includes 150,000 to 200,000 distinct CDR3 sequences, 10% to 15% of them seen just once. Overall study findings and caveats: Reports say disease-linked clones showed up significantly more in matched ankylosing spondylitis synovial fluid. What appeared characteristic of ankylosing spondylitis blood was a TCR beta motif of 7 or 8 highly homologous variants. CD8+ cells made up the disease-linked clones, which were relatively rare in peripheral blood.

The material sequenced was blood, either unsorted or a sorted T cell fraction (not recorded which). The TCR sequence derives from a female donor with ankylosing spondylitis or in good health (not recorded which). V gene TRBV28 combines with J gene TRBJ2-7, with 9 bases identical to TRBD1. CDR3 sequence (DNA): TGTGCCAGCAGTTTAGCCGGGACAGGGACCTACGAGCAGTACTTC. This codes for CASSLAGTGTYEQYF. The variable domain in full, with the rest retrieved from reference TRBV28 and TRBJ2-7, is DVKVTQSSRYLVKRTGEKVFLECVQDMDHENMFWYRQDPGLGLRLIYFSYDVKMKEKGDIPEGYSVSREKKERFSLILESASTNQTSMYLCASSLAGTGTYEQYFGPGTRLTVT.